A selection of T cell receptor beta chains follows, all from one sample in a study of cytomegalovirus exposure and HLA in healthy donors. Clones were sequenced by immunoSEQ multiplex PCR, and TCRdb holds only the in-frame ones, with some missing. This table has 150,000 to 200,000 clones, about 90% appearing once. Sample: PBMCs. These receptors all stem from a woman younger than 35 in good health and CMV-seropositive. Each CDR3 is given with its conserved first and last residue. The D gene is left open where the match is weak. Some rows have no size entry. The others give once, few or many, or a class for an expanded clone.

D gene	V gene	J gene	clone size	CDR3 length	CDR3 DNA	CDR3 protein
TRBD1	TRBV19	TRBJ2-7	NA	15	TGTGCCAGTGGGCCGACAGGGGGCGCGTCCTACGAGCAGTACTTC	CASGPTGGASYEQYF
TRBD2	TRBV9	TRBJ2-5	NA	15	TGTGCCAGCAGCGACGGGGGGGAGGTCCCCAAGACCCAGTACTTC	CASSDGGEVPKTQYF
NA	TRBV19	TRBJ2-7	NA	16	TGTGCCAGTAGGACCTCCGGACGGGCGGGACCCTACGAGCAGTACTTC	CASRTSGRAGPYEQYF
NA	TRBV5-4	TRBJ1-1	NA	14	TGTGCCAGCAGCATCTCAGGGGCGAACACTGAAGCTTTCTTT	CASSISGANTEAFF
NA	TRBV19	TRBJ1-4	NA	16	TGTGCCAGTAGTCCGGGGACACCCCCTGGGAATGAAAAACTGTTTTTT	CASSPGTPPGNEKLFF
NA	TRBV9	TRBJ2-1	NA	16	TGTGCCAGCAGCACGAAGGGGGAGGGCTACTACAATGAGCAGTTCTTC	CASSTKGEGYYNEQFF
TRBD2	TRBV10-2	TRBJ2-7	NA	17	TGCGCCAGCAGTCGGGAGCGGGGGGCCCCGCCCTCTCTCGAGCAGTACTTC	CASSRERGAPPSLEQYF
NA	TRBV4-1	TRBJ2-2	NA	16	TGCGCCAGCAGCCAAGAGGGGAGCATAAACACCGGGGAGCTGTTTTTT	CASSQEGSINTGELFF
NA	TRBV28	TRBJ2-5	NA	15	TGTGCCAGCAGTTTAGGCAGTATCGGGCAAGAGACCCAGTACTTC	CASSLGSIGQETQYF
NA	TRBV18	TRBJ2-7	once	16	TGTGCCAGCTCATCAAAGCAGGGATCGGGTGCCTACGAGCAGTACTTC	CASSSKQGSGAYEQYF
NA	TRBV6-4	TRBJ2-1	NA	13	TGTGCCAGCAGTACTGGGTCGGGGGATGAGCAGTTCTTC	CASSTGSGDEQFF
TRBD2	TRBV2	TRBJ2-7	NA	15	TGTGCCAGCAGTGAAGGGATAGCGGGGATCTACGAGCAGTACTTC	CASSEGIAGIYEQYF
TRBD2	TRBV28	TRBJ2-1	NA	17	TGTGCCAGCAGTTCCCCCCTTCTAGCGGGAGGGACCGATGAGCAGTTCTTC	CASSSPLLAGGTDEQFF
NA	TRBV14	TRBJ2-3	NA	12	TGTGCCAGCAGCCAGATCGGGGGTACGCAGTATTTT	CASSQIGGTQYF
NA	TRBV7-2	TRBJ2-7	NA	15	TGTGCCAGCAGCTTAGGAGCCGCAGGCGCCTACGAGCAGTACTTC	CASSLGAAGAYEQYF
NA	TRBV5-6	TRBJ1-2	NA	14	TGTGCCAGCAGCTTGATGGGGGGGAACTATGGCTACACCTTC	CASSLMGGNYGYTF
NA	TRBV19	TRBJ2-1	NA	14	TGTGCCAGTAGTATCGAGAGCTCCTACAATGAGCAGTTCTTC	CASSIESSYNEQFF
TRBD2	TRBV5-6	TRBJ2-1	NA	14	TGTGCCAGCAGCCTAGAGACTAGCGGGCATGAGCAGTTCTTC	CASSLETSGHEQFF
NA	TRBV4-1	TRBJ2-1	once	18	TGCGCCAGCAGCCATAAGAAAGGCGGACAGAGCTCCTACAATGAGCAGTTCTTC	CASSHKKGGQSSYNEQFF
NA	TRBV7-2	TRBJ1-4	NA	15	TGTGCCAGCAGCCCCCGCGGGGGGCCGCGGGGGAAACTGTTTTTT	CASSPRGGPRGKLFF
TRBD1	TRBV11-2	TRBJ1-1	NA	14	TGTGCCAGCAGCAGGGGACAGTTGAACACTGAAGCTTTCTTT	CASSRGQLNTEAFF
NA	TRBV7-3	TRBJ1-1	NA	13	TGTGCCAGCAGCCAAGACAGAAACACTGAAGCTTTCTTT	CASSQDRNTEAFF
NA	TRBV7-2	TRBJ2-3	NA	15	TGTGCCAGCAGCCCGGGGACGGGGGGCACAGATACGCAGTATTTT	CASSPGTGGTDTQYF